This TCR beta chain was sequenced in a study of CXCR3-negative and CXCR3-positive naive CD8 T cells. This CDR3 has 14 residues. Germline CDR1 is SGHTA and CDR2 is FQGNSA. Of note for this clonotype: Its target is not known.

Study conclusions and caveats: CXCR3-positive naive cells had TRB CDR3s that were more hydrophobic than CXCR3-negative naive cells had. The study found that naive CXCR3-negative and CXCR3-positive cells shared TRBV-TRBJ usage, while memory cells differed.

Definition of naive CD8+ T cells rested on a CD45RO-CCR7+CD27+CD95- profile. Through 5' RACE with UMI labels, the TRB cDNA libraries were prepared. Reanalyzing the 5' RACE reads, TCRdb keeps one entry per CDR3 protein, without DNA. Its clone listing holds around 65,000 distinct CDR3 sequences. This chain links TRBV7-2 with TRBJ2-5; TCRdb returns TRBD2, unconfirmable since there is no DNA. The sample was naive CXCR3+ CD8+ T cells from blood. Subset of the sample: CD45RO-CCR7+CD27+CD95- naive CD8+ T cells expressing CXCR3 (TNR3+). This TCR came from a human donor in good health. Some clones in this sample may be carry-over from other donors' samples. The CDR3: CASSLSGGQETQYF. Full variable domain (outside the CDR3, taken from reference TRBV7-2 and TRBJ2-5): GAGVSQSPSNKVTEKGKDVELRCDPISGHTALYWYRQSLGQGLEFLIYFQGNSAPDKSGLPSDRFSAERTGGSVSTLTIQRTQQEDSAVYLCASSLSGGQETQYFGPGTRLLVL.